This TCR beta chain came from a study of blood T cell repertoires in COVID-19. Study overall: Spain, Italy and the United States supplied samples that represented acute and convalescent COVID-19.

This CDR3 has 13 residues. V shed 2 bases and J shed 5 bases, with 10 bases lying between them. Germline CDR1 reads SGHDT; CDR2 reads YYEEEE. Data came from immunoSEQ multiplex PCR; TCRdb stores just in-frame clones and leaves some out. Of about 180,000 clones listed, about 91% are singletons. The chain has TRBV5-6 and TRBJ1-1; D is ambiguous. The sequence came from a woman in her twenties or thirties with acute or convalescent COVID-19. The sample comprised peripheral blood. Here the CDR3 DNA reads TGTGCCAGCAGCTTCTCCAGAGGAACTGAAGCTTTCTTT. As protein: CASSFSRGTEAFF. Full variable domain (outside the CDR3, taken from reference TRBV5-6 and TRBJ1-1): DAGVTQSPTHLIKTRGQQVTLRCSPKSGHDTVSWYQQALGQGPQFIFQYYEEEERQRGNFPDRFSGHQFPNYSSELNVNALLLGDSALYLCASSFSRGTEAFFGQGTRLTVV.